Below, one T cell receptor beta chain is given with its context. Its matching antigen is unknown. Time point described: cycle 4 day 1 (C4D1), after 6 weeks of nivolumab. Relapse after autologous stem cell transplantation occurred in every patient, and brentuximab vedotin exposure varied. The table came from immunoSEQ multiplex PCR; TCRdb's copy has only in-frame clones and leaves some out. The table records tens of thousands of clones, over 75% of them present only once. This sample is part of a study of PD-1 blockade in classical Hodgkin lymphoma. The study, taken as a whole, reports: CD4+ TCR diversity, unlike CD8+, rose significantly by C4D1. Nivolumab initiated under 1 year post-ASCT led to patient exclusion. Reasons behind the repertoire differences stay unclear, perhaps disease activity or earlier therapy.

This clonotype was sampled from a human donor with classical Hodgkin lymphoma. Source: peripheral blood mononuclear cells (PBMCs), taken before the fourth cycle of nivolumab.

The CDR3 DNA reads as TGCGCCAGCAGCTTGGGAGGGGCACATGGCTACACCTTC. Protein: CASSLGGAHGYTF. The J gene is TRBJ1-2, the V gene TRBV5-1; TRBD1 might be the D (5 bases). This CDR3 spans 13 amino acids. CDR1 and CDR2 from the germline V gene are SGHRS and YFSETQ. V was trimmed by 0 bases and J by 6 bases, leaving 9 bases between them.